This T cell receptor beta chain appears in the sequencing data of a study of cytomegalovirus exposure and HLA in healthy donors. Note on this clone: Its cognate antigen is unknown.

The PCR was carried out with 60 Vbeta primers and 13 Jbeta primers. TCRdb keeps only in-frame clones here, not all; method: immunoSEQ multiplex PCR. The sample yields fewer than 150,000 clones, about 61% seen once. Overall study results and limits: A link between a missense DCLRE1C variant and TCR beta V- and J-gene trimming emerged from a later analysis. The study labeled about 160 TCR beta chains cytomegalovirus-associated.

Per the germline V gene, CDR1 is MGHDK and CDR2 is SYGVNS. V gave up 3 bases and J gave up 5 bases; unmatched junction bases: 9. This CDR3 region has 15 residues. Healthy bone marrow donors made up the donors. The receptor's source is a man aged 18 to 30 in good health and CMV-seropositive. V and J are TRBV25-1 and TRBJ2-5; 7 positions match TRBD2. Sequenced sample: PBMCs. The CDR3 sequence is CASSDGAGARETQYF. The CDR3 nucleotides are TGTGCCAGCAGTGACGGGGCGGGAGCACGTGAGACCCAGTACTTC.